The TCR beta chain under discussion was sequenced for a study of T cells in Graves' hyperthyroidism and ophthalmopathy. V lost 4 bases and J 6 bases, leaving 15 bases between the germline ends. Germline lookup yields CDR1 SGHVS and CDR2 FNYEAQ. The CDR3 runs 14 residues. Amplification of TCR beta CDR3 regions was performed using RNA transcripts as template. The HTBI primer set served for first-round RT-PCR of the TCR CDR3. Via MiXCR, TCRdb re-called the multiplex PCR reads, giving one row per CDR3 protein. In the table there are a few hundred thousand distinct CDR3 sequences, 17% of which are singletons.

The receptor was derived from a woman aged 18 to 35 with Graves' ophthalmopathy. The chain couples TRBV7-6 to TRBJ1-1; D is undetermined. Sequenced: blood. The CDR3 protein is CASSSTPLSPEAFF. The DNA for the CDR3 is TGTGCCAGCAGCTCCACTCCCCTCTCGCCTGAAGCTTTCTTT. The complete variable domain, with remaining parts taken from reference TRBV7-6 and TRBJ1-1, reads GAGVSQSPRYKVTKRGQDVALRCDPISGHVSLYWYRQALGQGPEFLTYFNYEAQQDKSGLPNDRFSAERPEGSISTLTIQRTEQRDSAMYRCASSSTPLSPEAFFGQGTRLTVV.